What follows is one T cell receptor (beta chain) and its context. Its antigen is not identified. The investigators reverse transcribed all of the isolated RNA, so they sequenced expressed TCRB transcripts. Repertoires were generated with immunoSEQ multiplex PCR, while TCRdb's copy carries only in-frame clones and drops some. The sample yields 300,000 to 450,000 clones, roughly 12% seen once. Central memory, naive, regulatory and stem cell-like memory CD4+ cells were sorted by CD45RO/CCR7/CD25/CD127/CD95/CD27. This entry comes from a study of beta chain features in type 1 diabetes. Study summary: Healthy donors and patients showed comparable age, gender and cell yields.

The germline V and J ends were trimmed by 8 bases and 1 base, with 17 bases remaining between them. The CDR3 contains 15 residues. Germline lookup yields CDR1 SGHTA and CDR2 FQGNSA. Study-wide results and limits: The question left open here concerned HLA type influencing TCRB rearrangement. The similarity of naive, central memory and Treg TCRB repertoires appeared greater among patients than among healthy donors. All four CD4+ subsets from Type 1 diabetes patients carried moderately but significantly shorter TCRB CDR3s.

The chain employs TRBV7-2 and TRBJ1-1, with TRBD1 as a possible D gene (5 bases). The TCR comes from a woman under 30 with type 1 diabetes. Sequencing was performed on naive CD4+ T cells from blood. The CDR3 sequence: CASGLGGASNTEAFF. As DNA, the CDR3 is TGTGCCAGCGGTCTCGGAGGGGCTTCGAACACTGAAGCTTTCTTT. Full variable domain (missing parts from reference TRBV7-2 and TRBJ1-1): GAGVSQSPSNKVTEKGKDVELRCDPISGHTALYWYRQSLGQGLEFLIYFQGNSAPDKSGLPSDRFSAERTGGSVSTLTIQRTQQEDSAVYLCASGLGGASNTEAFFGQGTRLTVV.